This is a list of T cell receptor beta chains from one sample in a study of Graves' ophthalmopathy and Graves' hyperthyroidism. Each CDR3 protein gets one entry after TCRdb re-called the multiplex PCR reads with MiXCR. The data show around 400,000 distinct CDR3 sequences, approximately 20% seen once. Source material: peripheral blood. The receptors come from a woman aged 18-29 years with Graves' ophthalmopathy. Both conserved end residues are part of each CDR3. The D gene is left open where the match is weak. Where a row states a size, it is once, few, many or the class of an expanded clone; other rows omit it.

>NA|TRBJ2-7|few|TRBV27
CASRPSGEHEQYF
TGTGCCAGCAGACCTAGTGGAGAGCACGAGCAGTACTTC
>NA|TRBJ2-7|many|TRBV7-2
CASRKGAGSYEQYF
TGTGCCAGCAGAAAGGGGGCGGGATCCTACGAGCAGTACTTC
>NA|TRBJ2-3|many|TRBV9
CASSVGGTPIDTQYF
TGTGCCAGCAGCGTAGGCGGGACCCCCATAGATACGCAGTATTTT
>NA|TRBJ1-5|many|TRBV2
CASSERVAEPAAPQHF
TGTGCCAGCAGTGAACGGGTCGCTGAACCCGCCGCGCCCCAGCATTTT
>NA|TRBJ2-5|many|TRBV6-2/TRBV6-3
CASSRGLLKRETQYF
TGTGCCAGCAGCCGAGGTTTATTGAAACGAGAGACCCAGTACTTC
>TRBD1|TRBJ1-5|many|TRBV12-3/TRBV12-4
CASSFWGDRGFRQPQHF
TGTGCCAGCAGTTTTTGGGGGGACAGGGGATTCCGGCAGCCCCAGCATTTT
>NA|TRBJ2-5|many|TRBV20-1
CSASPGFDQETQYF
TGCAGTGCTAGTCCCGGGTTTGACCAAGAGACCCAGTACTTC
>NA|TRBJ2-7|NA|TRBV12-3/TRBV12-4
CASAGPGGRSYEQYF
TGTGCCAGCGCGGGCCCCGGCGGCCGATCCTACGAGCAGTACTTC
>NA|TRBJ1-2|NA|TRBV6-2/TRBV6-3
CASSYEGRAAYGYTF
TGTGCCAGCAGTTATGAAGGCAGGGCGGCGTATGGCTACACCTTC
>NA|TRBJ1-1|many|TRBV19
CASKPDLFNTEAFF
TGTGCCAGTAAGCCCGATCTATTCAACACTGAAGCTTTCTTT
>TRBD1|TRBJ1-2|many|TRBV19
CASSILQGDYGYTF
TGTGCCAGTAGTATCCTACAGGGGGACTATGGCTACACCTTC
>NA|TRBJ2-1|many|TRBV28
CASSWTGVLSYNEQFF
TGTGCCAGCAGTTGGACGGGGGTCCTCTCCTACAATGAGCAGTTCTTC
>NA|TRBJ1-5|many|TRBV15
CATSRDHLRNQPQHF
TGTGCCACCAGCAGAGATCATTTGAGGAATCAGCCCCAGCATTTT
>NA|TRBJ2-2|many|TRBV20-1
CSASGYTGELFF
TGCAGTGCTAGCGGGTACACCGGGGAGCTGTTTTTT
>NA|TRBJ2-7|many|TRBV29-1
CSVGWVRGEQYF
TGCAGCGTGGGGTGGGTGAGGGGCGAGCAGTACTTC
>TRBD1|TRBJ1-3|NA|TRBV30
CAWSVPGGPGNTIYF
TGTGCCTGGAGTGTACCAGGGGGCCCGGGAAACACCATATATTTT
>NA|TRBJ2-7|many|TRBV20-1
CSAPYGYEQYF
TGCAGTGCTCCTTACGGGTACGAGCAGTACTTC
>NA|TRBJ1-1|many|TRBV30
CAWGGAQTMNTEAFF
TGTGCCTGGGGGGGGGCACAGACTATGAACACTGAAGCTTTCTTT
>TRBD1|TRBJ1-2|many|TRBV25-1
CASSDRTGDSYGYTF
TGTGCCAGCAGTGACCGTACAGGGGATTCCTATGGCTACACCTTC